This T cell receptor beta chain appears in the sequencing data of a study of blood T cell repertoires in COVID-19. Across the whole study: The origin of the acute and convalescent COVID-19 samples was the United States, Italy and Spain. PBMCs, B-cell-depleted T cells, or T cells provided the cDNA or gDNA that made up the material.

CDR3 length equals 13 residues. V was clipped by 6 bases and J by 0 bases, with 6 bases between them. This clone was found once. In the authors' workflow: Estimated nucleated cell counts came from reference gene primer amplification. TCRdb keeps only in-frame clones here, not all; method: immunoSEQ multiplex PCR. V, J and clone size are taken as reported in that table, and D and trimming were inferred from the DNA itself. The sample has about 230,000 clones; about 80% are singletons. The sequenced sample consisted of peripheral blood. This clonotype originated in a man aged 45-60 years with active or convalescent COVID-19. The rearrangement uses TRBV12-3 or TRBV12-4 and TRBJ1-5; D gene uncertain. CDR3 bases: TGTGCCAGCAGCCTTAATAGCAATCAGCCCCAGCATTTT. Its protein product is CASSLNSNQPQHF.